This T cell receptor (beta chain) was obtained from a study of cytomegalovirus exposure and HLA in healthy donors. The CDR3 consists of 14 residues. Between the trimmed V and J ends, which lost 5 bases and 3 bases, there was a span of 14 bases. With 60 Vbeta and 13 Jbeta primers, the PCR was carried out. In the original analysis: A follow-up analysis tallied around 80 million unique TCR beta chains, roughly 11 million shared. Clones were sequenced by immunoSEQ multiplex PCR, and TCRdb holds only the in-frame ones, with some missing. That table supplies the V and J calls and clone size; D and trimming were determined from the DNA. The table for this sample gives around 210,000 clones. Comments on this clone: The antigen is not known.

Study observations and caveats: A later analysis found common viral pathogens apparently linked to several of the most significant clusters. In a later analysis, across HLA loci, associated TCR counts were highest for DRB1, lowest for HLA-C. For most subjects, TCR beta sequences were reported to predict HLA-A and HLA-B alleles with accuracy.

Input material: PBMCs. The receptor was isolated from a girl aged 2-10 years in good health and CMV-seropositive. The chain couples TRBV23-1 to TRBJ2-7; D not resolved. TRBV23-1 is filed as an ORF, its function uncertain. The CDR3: CASSLNFPGYEQYF. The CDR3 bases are TGCGCCAGCAGTTTAAACTTCCCGGGCTACGAGCAGTACTTC.